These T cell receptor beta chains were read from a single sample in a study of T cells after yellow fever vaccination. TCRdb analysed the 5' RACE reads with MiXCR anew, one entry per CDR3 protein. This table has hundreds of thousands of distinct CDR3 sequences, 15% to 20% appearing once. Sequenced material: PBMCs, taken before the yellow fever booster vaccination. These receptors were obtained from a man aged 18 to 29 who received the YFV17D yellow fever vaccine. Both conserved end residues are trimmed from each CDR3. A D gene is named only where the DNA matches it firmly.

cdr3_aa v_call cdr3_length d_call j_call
ASSYFTDRRSTDTQY TRBV6-5 15 NA TRBJ2-3
ASSQDRGQSYT TRBV4-2 11 TRBD1 TRBJ1-2
SATGGRATNEKLF TRBV20-1 13 TRBD1 TRBJ1-4
ASSQDVSGTLSTDTQY TRBV4-1 16 NA TRBJ2-3
ASSQDLRGTYNEQF TRBV4-2 14 NA TRBJ2-1
ASTGPRDTQY TRBV6-2/TRBV6-3 10 NA TRBJ2-3
ASSPAGVILHSYNEQF TRBV4-2 16 NA TRBJ2-1
SALVGGLPGGRNTEAF TRBV20-1 16 NA TRBJ1-1
ASSQFNEQF TRBV12-3/TRBV12-4 9 NA TRBJ2-1
SARIGGNTIY TRBV20-1 10 NA TRBJ1-3
ASSLLGGRLTDTQY TRBV7-2 14 TRBD2 TRBJ2-3
ASRFDRSFGTLH TRBV7-6 12 NA TRBJ1-6
ASSLQGADEQY TRBV5-1 11 TRBD1 TRBJ2-7
ASSNPGLAGPTDTQY TRBV18 15 TRBD2 TRBJ2-3
ASSPRSEELF TRBV6-2/TRBV6-3 10 NA TRBJ2-2
ASSLMDRRGRNEQF TRBV7-2 14 NA TRBJ2-1
ASSETSGGSTGEQF TRBV7-3 14 TRBD2 TRBJ2-1
ASSEQPMGNEKLF TRBV2 13 NA TRBJ1-4
ASTTLGQGAEQY TRBV5-1 12 TRBD1 TRBJ2-7
ASSSAEGGTEAF TRBV7-8 12 NA TRBJ1-1